The entry below describes one T cell receptor (beta chain). The sample comes from a study of Ad26.COV2.S vaccination and SARS-CoV-2 variants. Treatment reported: over 15 received Ad26.COV2.S at low or high dose, single or two shots; about 5 received placebo; per-sample allocation not given. Repertoires come from day 63 after the first vaccine or placebo injection. In germline, CDR1 is SNHLY, CDR2 FYNNEI. The V end lost 5 bases, the J end lost 2 bases, and 12 bases lay between the germline ends. This CDR3 contains 14 residues. The table came from immunoSEQ multiplex PCR; TCRdb's copy has only in-frame clones and leaves some out. This sample has about 320,000 clones, with roughly 90% found just once.

This TCR was sampled from a person between 18 and 65 years old who received the Ad26.COV2.S COVID-19 vaccine or a placebo. The chain carries TRBV2 and TRBJ1-1; D remains ambiguous. The sample was peripheral blood, taken in a trial of Ad26.COV2.S vaccine versus placebo. CDR3 protein: CASSTDGGNTEAFF. Here the CDR3 DNA reads TGTGCCAGCAGTACTGACGGAGGCAACACTGAAGCTTTCTTT. The full variable domain, completed using reference TRBV2 and TRBJ1-1, is EPEVTQTPSHQVTQMGQEVILRCVPISNHLYFYWYRQILGQKVEFLVSFYNNEISEKSEIFDDQFSVERPDGSNFTLKIRSTKLEDSAMYFCASSTDGGNTEAFFGQGTRLTVV.